This T cell receptor (beta chain) was observed in a study of T cell changes during pregnancy in multiple sclerosis. Only in-frame clones appear in the TCRdb table, and some are missing; sequencing was by immunoSEQ multiplex PCR. The table lists 50,000 or so clones, roughly 92% of them singletons. The CDR3 length is 20 residues. V was clipped by 0 bases and J by 0 bases; unmatched bases: 14. From germline, CDR1 is LNHNV and CDR2 YYDKDF (reference sequence). This chain uses TRBV15 with TRBJ2-3; 8 bases are shared with TRBD2. The starting material was peripheral blood, obtained in the third trimester of pregnancy. The clonotype was recovered from a female donor with multiple sclerosis, enrolled in a pregnancy study. CDR3 in amino acids: CATSRDGYLAGLTSTDTQYF. The CDR3 DNA follows: TGTGCCACCAGCAGAGATGGTTATCTAGCGGGCCTGACTAGCACAGATACGCAGTATTTT.